The 9 T cell receptor beta chains below come from one sample, sequenced in a study of blood T cell repertoires in COVID-19. Method: immunoSEQ multiplex PCR; TCRdb's copy keeps in-frame clones and lacks some. The sample carries about 280,000 clones, roughly four fifths recorded once. The source material was peripheral blood. Receptors originate from a woman between 50 and 59 years old who had recovered from COVID-19.

V gene TRBV2 combines with J gene TRBJ2-5; the match to TRBD1 covers 12 bases. This CDR3 region has 14 residues. The ends lost 7 bases at V and 5 bases at J; junction bases unmatched: 5. Germline assignment: CDR1 SNHLY and CDR2 FYNNEI. The CDR3 is CASMGQGAGETQYF. DNA for the CDR3: TGTGCCAGCATGGGACAGGGGGCGGGGGAGACCCAGTACTTC. The full variable domain, in which reference TRBV2 and TRBJ2-5 provide the parts outside the CDR3, is EPEVTQTPSHQVTQMGQEVILRCVPISNHLYFYWYRQILGQKVEFLVSFYNNEISEKSEIFDDQFSVERPDGSNFTLKIRSTKLEDSAMYFCASMGQGAGETQYFGPGTRLLVL.

The chain links TRBV4-1 to TRBJ2-3; 8 bases align to TRBD2. The CDR3 loop spans 17 amino acids. CDR1 is MGHRA, CDR2 YSYEKL, per germline. V was clipped by 3 bases and J by 3 bases; unmatched bases: 11. CDR3 region: CASSQVTGGPGTDTQYF. As DNA, the CDR3 is TGCGCCAGCAGCCAGGTAACGGGGGGGCCGGGTACAGATACGCAGTATTTT.

The CDR3 nucleotides read TGTGCCAGCAGAGGAGTAGGTCCTACAGATACGCAGTATTTT. It yields the protein CASRGVGPTDTQYF. The V and J genes are TRBV27 and TRBJ2-3, with D uncertain. The CDR3 runs 14 residues. In germline, CDR1 is MNHEY, CDR2 SMNVEV (reference sequence). Trimming removed 6 bases at V and 3 bases at J, with 13 bases between.

This clone was recorded at least ten times. J is TRBJ2-1 and V is TRBV24-1; TRBD2 agrees at 13 bases. Germline CDR1 reads KGHDR; CDR2 reads SFDVKD. V was pared by 6 bases and J by 12 bases, with 7 bases of the junction left unmatched. The CDR3 runs to 14 residues. The CDR3 nucleotides read TGTGCCACCAGTAGGACTAGCGGGAGAAGTGGGCAGTTCTTC. Residues: CATSRTSGRSGQFF.

V gene TRBV15 combines with J gene TRBJ2-2, with TRBD1 identical over 9 bases. This CDR3 contains 15 residues. With 3 bases clipped from V and 8 bases from J, the junction kept 7 bases outside the gene matches. Germline CDR1 LNHNV, CDR2 YYDKDF (reference sequence). CDR3 sequence: CATSRGDRASGELFF. In DNA, the CDR3 is TGTGCCACCAGCAGGGGGGACAGGGCGTCTGGGGAGCTGTTTTTT.

V is TRBV19 and J is TRBJ1-2, with 7 bases lining up with TRBD1. The CDR3 loop spans 15 amino acids. Per germline, CDR1 LNHDA and CDR2 SQIVND (reference sequence). The V segment lost 4 bases and the J segment 2 bases; nucleotides outside the gene matches: 7. Written as DNA, the CDR3 is TGTGCCAGTAGTAAACGGACAGGTACGAACTATGGCTACACCTTC. Its translation: CASSKRTGTNYGYTF.

The chain is built from TRBV7-2 and TRBJ2-2, with TRBD2 matching over 10 bases. V lost 3 bases and J lost 6; bases outside the gene matches: 10. CDR1 and CDR2 from the germline V gene are SGHTA and FQGNSA. The CDR3 runs 17 residues. This chain's CDR3 is CASSFGLAGVVPGELFF. DNA of the CDR3: TGTGCCAGCAGCTTTGGTCTAGCGGGAGTTGTCCCCGGGGAGCTGTTTTTT.

This clone was seen more than once but under ten times. The CDR3 nucleotides read TGTGCCTGGAGTGGGCAGGTTATGCTTGCCGGGGAGCTGTTTTTT. Its translation is CAWSGQVMLAGELFF. The chain combines TRBV30 with TRBJ2-2; D ambiguous. The CDR3 consists of 15 residues. The V end lost 1 base, the J end lost 6 bases, and 15 bases lay between the germline ends. The V gene's germline CDR1 is GTSNPN and CDR2 SVGIG (reference sequence).

This chain links TRBV11-2 with TRBJ2-1; possibly TRBD2 for D (6 bases). The CDR3 extends over 15 amino acids. Trimming stripped 5 bases from V and 0 bases from J, with 11 bases between. CDR1 and CDR2 (germline): SGHAT, FQNNGV. CDR3 nucleotide sequence: TGTGCCAGCAGCACCCGGGACTCCTCCTACAATGAGCAGTTCTTC. It specifies CASSTRDSSYNEQFF.